These 27 T cell receptor beta chains share one sample of origin, sequenced in a study of T cells in tumors after PD-1 blockade. Time point specified: second of two post-therapy site-matched biopsies two to three months apart. Using immunoSEQ multiplex PCR, the repertoire was profiled, and TCRdb retains in-frame clones only, with some absent. Here the sample spans 8,500 or so clones, around 57% being singletons. Source: tumor tissue, taken after anti-PD-1 treatment. The receptors shown here come from a human donor with basal cell carcinoma.

The chain couples TRBV3-1 (or the pseudogene TRBV3-2) to TRBJ2-7, with 7 positions matching TRBD1. Germline lookup yields CDR1 LGHDT and CDR2 YNNKEL (reference sequence). This CDR3 comprises 16 residues. Trimming at V came to 1 base and at J to 2 bases, leaving 8 bases not matched to a gene. The CDR3 spells CASSQVPTGNPYEQYF. The CDR3 DNA reads as TGTGCCAGCAGCCAAGTCCCGACAGGGAACCCCTACGAGCAGTACTTC.

The chain recombines TRBV28 with TRBJ2-4; 8 nucleotides align to TRBD1. V lost 3 bases to trimming and J lost 4 bases; unmatched junction nucleotides: 5. The CDR3 runs 15 residues. The germline CDR1 and CDR2 sequences are MDHEN and SYDVKM. CDR3 nucleotide sequence: TGTGCCAGCAGTTTCAGACAGGGGACAAAAAACATTCAGTACTTC. It codes for CASSFRQGTKNIQYF.

The chain carries TRBV7-2 and TRBJ1-6; D gene uncertain. The germline gives CDR1 SGHTA, CDR2 FQGNSA. The V gene lost 1 base and the J gene lost 6 bases, with 10 bases spanning the gap. There are 15 residues in the CDR3. CDR3 sequence: CASSLVTSGNSPLHF. The CDR3 DNA is TGTGCCAGCAGCTTAGTGACGTCTGGTAATTCACCCCTCCACTTT.

In this sample, this clone turned up a few times. The rearrangement uses TRBV2 and TRBJ1-2; no firm D call. The germline CDR1 and CDR2 sequences are SNHLY and FYNNEI. Trimming cost V 7 bases and J 6 bases, with 9 bases left between them. This CDR3 is built from 11 residues. The CDR3 region has the DNA TGTGCCAGCACGAGATTTCATGGCTACACCTTC. This sequence encodes CASTRFHGYTF.

This chain connects TRBV18 to TRBJ1-1; D may be TRBD1 (6 bases). V was clipped by 3 bases and J by 8 bases, with 16 bases between them. Germline-derived CDR1 and CDR2 are KGHSH and LQKENI. The CDR3 has 14 amino acids. CDR3 in amino acids: CASSPAGTRGEAFF. The CDR3 DNA sequence: TGTGCCAGCTCACCCGCCGGGACAAGGGGAGAAGCTTTCTTT.

This clone was seen only a few times. The gene calls are TRBV14 and TRBJ1-1; D ambiguous. The CDR3 length is 11 residues. The V gene lost 1 base and the J gene lost 11 bases, with 8 bases spanning the gap. Germline CDR1 and CDR2: SGHDN and FVKESK. Here the CDR3 reads CASSQGGGAFF. The CDR3 bases are TGTGCCAGCAGCCAAGGTGGTGGGGCTTTCTTT.

The chain joins TRBV7-8 to TRBJ2-7; TRBD2 matches 12 bases. This CDR3 region has 16 residues. With 4 bases clipped from V and 5 bases from J, the junction kept 9 bases outside the gene matches. Germline V gene data show CDR1 as SGHVS and CDR2 as FQNEAQ. The CDR3 is CASSSLAGGPEHEQYF. The CDR3 DNA sequence: TGTGCCAGCAGCTCCCTAGCGGGGGGGCCTGAGCACGAGCAGTACTTC.

The chain is built from TRBV11-1 and TRBJ2-3; D is unclear. CDR1 is SGHAT and CDR2 is FQDESV in the germline V gene (reference sequence). Trimming removed 0 bases from V and 6 bases from J, with 7 bases in between. There are 13 residues in the CDR3. CDR3 sequence reads: CASSLAGRDTQYF. The DNA of the CDR3 is TGTGCCAGCAGCTTAGCTGGAAGGGATACGCAGTATTTT. The whole variable domain, filled in from reference TRBV11-1 and TRBJ2-3, reads EAEVAQSPRYKITEKSQAVAFWCDPISGHATLYWYRQILGQGPELLVQFQDESVVDDSQLPKDRFSAERLKGVDSTLKIQPAELGDSAMYLCASSLAGRDTQYFGPGTRLTVL.

This clone occurred a few times. V is TRBV30 and J is TRBJ1-6; 7 bases match TRBD1. Looked up from germline, CDR1 is GTSNPN and CDR2 is SVGIG (reference sequence). V lost 1 base to trimming and J lost 3 bases; unmatched junction nucleotides: 3. CDR3 length: 15 amino acids. Written as DNA, the CDR3 is TGTGCCTGGAGTGGGCCAGGGGGCTATAATTCACCCCTCCACTTT. Translation: CAWSGPGGYNSPLHF.

The chain joins TRBV5-1 to TRBJ2-5; 9 bases fit TRBD1. Germline assignment: CDR1 SGHRS and CDR2 YFSETQ. CDR3 size: 15 residues. The junction had 10 bases not matched to a gene; V was cut back by 7 bases and J by 3 bases. The CDR3: CASGVYWTGEETQYF. DNA for the CDR3: TGCGCCAGCGGGGTATATTGGACAGGGGAAGAGACCCAGTACTTC.

The chain carries TRBV4-1 and TRBJ2-7, with 9 nucleotides matching TRBD2. This CDR3 contains 14 residues. Losses at the gene ends were 2 bases for V and 5 bases for J; bases not matched to a gene: 4. Germline V CDR1 and CDR2: MGHRA, YSYEKL. The CDR3 DNA is TGCGCCAGCAGCCAACAGCGGGGGGCGGACGAGCAGTACTTC. Protein sequence: CASSQQRGADEQYF.

The chain links TRBV4-1 to TRBJ1-2, with 7 bases fitting TRBD1. The CDR3 runs to 16 residues. Losses at the gene ends were 0 bases for V and 3 bases for J; bases not matched to a gene: 7. CDR1 and CDR2 (germline): MGHRA, YSYEKL. CDR3: CASSQDTLGTDYGYTF. The CDR3 coding sequence is TGCGCCAGCAGCCAAGACACACTTGGGACAGACTATGGCTACACCTTC.

This clone was recorded once. The CDR3 region has the DNA TGTGCCAGCAGTTACTCAGGCGATACCGGGGAGCTGTTTTTT. Amino acid sequence: CASSYSGDTGELFF. The J gene is TRBJ2-2, the V gene TRBV6-5; D is unclear. Germline V gives CDR1 MNHEY, CDR2 SVGAGI. This CDR3 contains 14 residues. The V end lost 0 bases, the J end lost 5 bases, and 7 bases lay between the germline ends.

The chain combines TRBV5-4 with TRBJ2-1; the D is unclear. This CDR3 has 13 amino acids. The germline V gene has CDR1 SGHNT and CDR2 YYREEE (reference sequence). The V end lost 4 bases, the J end lost 1 base, and 6 bases lay between the germline ends. CDR3 amino acids: CASSQMSYNEQFF. DNA of the CDR3: TGTGCCAGCAGCCAAATGTCCTACAATGAGCAGTTCTTC.

About this clone itself: One junction end disagrees with the germline gene, perhaps due to a read error. This chain joins TRBV7-7 and TRBJ2-1; D is perhaps TRBD2 (7 bases). The CDR3 has 16 amino acids. Germline CDR1 is SSHAT and CDR2 is FNYEAQ (reference sequence). The CDR3 loop is CASSPLGGAVLGEQFF. CDR3 nucleotides: TGTGCTAGCAGCCCCTTAGGGGGGGCCGTCTTGGGTGAGCAGTTCTTC.

This clone was recorded only once. CDR3 region: CASSQDSTVSSPLHF. CDR3 bases: TGTGCCAGCAGCCAAGATTCTACAGTGTCATCACCCCTCCACTTT. This chain uses TRBV14 with TRBJ1-6; D gene unclear. Trimming shortened V by 0 bases and J by 10 bases, and 13 bases separated the two germline ends. Germline loops: CDR1 SGHDN, CDR2 FVKESK. The CDR3 extends over 15 amino acids.

The chain links TRBV6-6 to TRBJ2-7; 7 bases match TRBD1. This CDR3 has 15 amino acids. The V gene's germline CDR1 is MNHNY and CDR2 SVGAGI (reference sequence). V trimming: 0 bases; J trimming: 0 bases; junction bases outside the gene matches: 2. The DNA of the CDR3 is TGTGCCAGCAGTTACTCGGGACAGATCTCCTACGAGCAGTACTTC. Protein: CASSYSGQISYEQYF.

The V and J genes are TRBV5-6 and TRBJ2-7; 9 nucleotides match TRBD1. After removal of 4 bases from V and 6 bases from J, the junction contained 2 bases not matched to a gene. Germline assignment: CDR1 SGHDT and CDR2 YYEEEE. This CDR3 region has 12 residues. DNA of the CDR3: TGTGCCAGCAGCCCGGACAGGGGCGAGCAGTACTTC. It translates to CASSPDRGEQYF.

The chain carries TRBV19 and TRBJ1-1; 9 bases align to TRBD1. The length of the CDR3 is 17 residues. Losses at the gene ends were 4 bases for V and 0 bases for J; bases not matched to a gene: 9. CDR1 and CDR2 (germline): LNHDA, SQIVND (reference sequence). The CDR3 coding sequence is TGTGCCAGTAGTACCGACAGGGGGGGAGGAATGAACACTGAAGCTTTCTTT. This gives the protein CASSTDRGGGMNTEAFF.

V and J are TRBV7-7 and TRBJ1-4; D is ambiguous. Germline CDR1 and CDR2: SSHAT and FNYEAQ (reference sequence). Trimming took off 1 base at V and 8 bases at J, with 14 bases between the two ends. The CDR3 totals 15 residues. The CDR3 region has the DNA TGTGCCAGCAGCTTAGGGACCGGGCTGGAGGAAAAACTGTTTTTT. Translation: CASSLGTGLEEKLFF. The full variable domain, its missing parts supplied by reference TRBV7-7 and TRBJ1-4, is GAGVSQSPRYKVTKRGQDVTLRCDPISSHATLYWYQQALGQGPEFLTYFNYEAQPDKSGLPSDRFSAERPEGSISTLTIQRTEQRDSAMYRCASSLGTGLEEKLFFGSGTQLSVL.

This chain uses TRBV7-8 with TRBJ1-1, with D perhaps matching TRBD1 (5 bases). This CDR3 is 14 amino acids long. V gave up 5 bases and J gave up 5 bases, with 15 bases separating them. Germline assignment: CDR1 SGHVS and CDR2 FQNEAQ. CDR3 in amino acids: CASSIGTSGTEAFF. The CDR3 nucleotides read TGTGCCAGCAGCATTGGGACCTCGGGGACTGAAGCTTTCTTT.

This clone has only one observation. The gene calls are TRBV14 and TRBJ2-2, with 11 bases aligning to TRBD2. Germline CDR1 and CDR2: SGHDN and FVKESK. The CDR3 is made up of 16 amino acids. The ends lost 4 bases at V and 2 bases at J; junction bases unmatched: 3. The CDR3 region has the DNA TGTGCCAGCAGCCCTCTAGCGGGGGGAAACACCGGGGAGCTGTTTTTT. Its translation: CASSPLAGGNTGELFF.

This clone has more than one count but fewer than ten. This chain connects TRBV19 to TRBJ2-7; D not certain. This CDR3 is built from 13 residues. Germline CDR1 is LNHDA and CDR2 is SQIVND (reference sequence). The V end was cut by 7 bases, the J end by 2 bases, with 12 bases between. The CDR3 DNA reads TGTGCCAGTAAAGCAACAGACACCTACGAGCAGTACTTC. Translating gives CASKATDTYEQYF.

This clone was counted only a few times. The chain carries TRBV5-1 and TRBJ2-1; possible D gene TRBD2, 6 bases. The CDR3 extends over 13 amino acids. CDR1 and CDR2 (germline): SGHRS, YFSETQ. Between the trimmed V and J ends, which lost 0 bases and 14 bases, there was a span of 15 bases. CDR3 coding DNA: TGCGCCAGCAGCTTGGAACTAGCCTCAAGTAAGTTCTTC. The encoded protein is CASSLELASSKFF.

The rearrangement links TRBV29-1 to TRBJ2-2, with D possibly being TRBD1 or TRBD2 (6 bases each). The CDR3 runs 15 residues. V was shortened by 3 bases and J by 4 bases, with 15 bases between the two germline ends. Germline V gene lookup returns CDR1 SQVTM and CDR2 ANQGSEA. The CDR3: CSVEGLGGGTGELFF. The CDR3 DNA is TGCAGCGTTGAGGGTCTGGGGGGCGGCACCGGGGAGCTGTTTTTT.

The rearrangement links TRBV19 to TRBJ1-1; possibly TRBD1 for D (5 bases). CDR3 length equals 12 residues. Trimming shortened V by 2 bases and J by 5 bases, and 6 bases separated the two germline ends. In germline, CDR1 is LNHDA, CDR2 SQIVND (reference sequence). The CDR3 DNA reads TGTGCCAGTAGTATACGACAGACTGAAGCTTTCTTT. Translation gives CASSIRQTEAFF. Supplemented by reference TRBV19 and TRBJ1-1, the full variable domain reads DGGITQSPKYLFRKEGQNVTLSCEQNLNHDAMYWYRQDPGQGLRLIYYSQIVNDFQKGDIAEGYSVSREKKESFPLTVTSAQKNPTAFYLCASSIRQTEAFFGQGTRLTVV.

This sequence joins TRBV2 and TRBJ1-2; D gene uncertain. The CDR3 has 11 residues. V lost 7 bases and J lost 3, with 6 bases in between. Germline CDR1 and CDR2: SNHLY and FYNNEI. CDR3: CASNQDYGYTF. CDR3 nucleotides: TGTGCCAGCAACCAAGACTATGGCTACACCTTC.